This T cell receptor beta chain is drawn from a study of identical twins. Unique molecular identifiers were present on the cDNA, and a universal primer site came from template switching. Via MiXCR, TCRdb re-called the 5' RACE reads, giving one row per CDR3 protein. The repertoire holds fewer than 550,000 distinct CDR3 sequences, roughly an eighth seen once, with about 0.94% in the top ten. The CDR3 contains 15 residues. Trimming shortened V by 4 bases and J by 3 bases, and 14 bases separated the two germline ends. The V gene's germline CDR1 is SGHRS and CDR2 YFSETQ. The sample was also reused in another study, on yellow fever vaccine responses in identical twins.

This chain uses TRBV5-1 with TRBJ2-1, with D possibly being TRBD1 (6 bases). This receptor was identified in a woman between 18 and 29 years old in good health. The sequenced sample was CD4+ T cells sorted from blood. The CDR3 spells CASSMAGTNYNEQFF. CDR3 nucleotide sequence: TGCGCCAGCAGCATGGCCGGGACAAACTACAATGAGCAGTTCTTC.